This TCR beta chain came from a study of blood T cell repertoires in COVID-19. Across the study: Both acute and convalescent COVID-19 samples were obtained from the United States, Italy and Spain.

From germline, CDR1 is MDHEN and CDR2 SYDVKM. V was pared by 4 bases and J by 7 bases, with 10 bases of the junction left unmatched. The CDR3 has 15 residues. Generated by immunoSEQ multiplex PCR, the TCRdb table keeps only in-frame clones and is missing some. The table records almost 400,000 clones, around 92% of them present only once. This study enrolled people aged about 18 to 100 from 24 US geographic areas. Membership in each cohort depended on participant-reported clinical history. Sequenced material: PBMCs or T cells enriched from blood (not recorded which). The chain is built from TRBV28 and TRBJ1-5; 7 bases line up with TRBD1. The clonotype originates from a woman aged 25 to 39 who had recovered from COVID-19. The CDR3 nucleotides are TGTGCCAGCAGTTCACCAGGGACAGAGATCCAGCCCCAGCATTTT. This codes for CASSSPGTEIQPQHF.